This T cell receptor beta chain was profiled in a study of blood T cells in healthy people across ages. Points from the study as a whole: A strong correlation was seen between TCR beta diversity and naive T cell percentage.

Losses at the gene ends were 4 bases for V and 3 bases for J; bases not matched to a gene: 9. This CDR3 contains 18 residues. The germline V gene encodes CDR1 SGHRS and CDR2 YFSETQ. Comments on this clonotype: Its antigen is as yet unknown.

A J-beta primer mix and a sample-barcoded 5' primer were used in a second PCR of roughly 6 to 11 cycles. TCRdb used MiXCR to reprocess the 5' RACE reads, holding one entry per CDR3 protein. The sample records about 640,000 distinct CDR3 sequences, roughly three fifths being singletons. The chain is built from TRBV5-1 and TRBJ2-6; 11 bases agree with TRBD1. The TCR comes from a man aged 55 to 69 in good health. Material for sequencing was blood. The CDR3 bases are TGCGCCAGCAGCGCCGGACAGGGGGCACTGTATGGGGCCAACGTCCTGACTTTC. Translated, it gives CASSAGQGALYGANVLTF. Together with reference TRBV5-1 and TRBJ2-6, the CDR3 gives the full variable domain: KAGVTQTPRYLIKTRGQQVTLSCSPISGHRSVSWYQQTPGQGLQFLFEYFSETQRNKGNFPGRFSGRQFSNSRSEMNVSTLELGDSALYLCASSAGQGALYGANVLTFGAGSRLTVL.